The source of this TCR beta chain is a study of cytomegalovirus exposure and HLA in healthy donors. Study results and caveats: Owing to their indistinguishability, certain V segments, notably TRBV6-2 and TRBV6-3, were excluded. Productive rates of about 87% or about 30% were seen for most TCR beta V segments in an earlier analysis. Reports state that TCR beta sequences accurately predicted most subjects' HLA-A and HLA-B alleles. A later analysis found TCR association rates differed by HLA locus, highest for DRB1 and lowest for HLA-C.

Germline lookup yields CDR1 SNHLY and CDR2 FYNNEI. V gave up 8 bases and J gave up 5 bases, with 15 bases separating them. This CDR3 has 13 residues. Turning to this clone: Its target is not known.

The PCR contained 60 Vbeta and 13 Jbeta primers. Sequencing was performed with immunoSEQ multiplex PCR; in TCRdb, only in-frame clones are kept and a portion is missing. The repertoire holds about 160,000 clones, with 65% to 85% as singletons. The specimen sequenced was PBMCs. The chain couples TRBV2 to TRBJ1-1, with D tentatively TRBD1 (6 bases). This receptor was taken from a male donor in good health and CMV-seropositive. The CDR3 DNA sequence: TGTGCCAGCCCTGGGGGGGCGCGAACTGAAGCTTTCTTT. Protein sequence: CASPGGARTEAFF.